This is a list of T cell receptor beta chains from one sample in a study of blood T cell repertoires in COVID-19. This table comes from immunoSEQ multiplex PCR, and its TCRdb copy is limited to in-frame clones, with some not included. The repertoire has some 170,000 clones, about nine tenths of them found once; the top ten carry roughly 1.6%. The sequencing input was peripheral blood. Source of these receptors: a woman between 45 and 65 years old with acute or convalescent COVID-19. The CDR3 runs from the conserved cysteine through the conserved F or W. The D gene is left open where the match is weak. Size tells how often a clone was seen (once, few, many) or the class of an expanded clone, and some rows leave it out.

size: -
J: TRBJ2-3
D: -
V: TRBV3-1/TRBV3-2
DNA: TGTGCCAGCAGCCAAGATGGACATTTTACGGATACGCAGTATTTT
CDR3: CASSQDGHFTDTQYF

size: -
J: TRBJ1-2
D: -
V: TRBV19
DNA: TGTGCCAGTAGCCGAAGACAGGCTAACTATGGCTACACCTTC
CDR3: CASSRRQANYGYTF

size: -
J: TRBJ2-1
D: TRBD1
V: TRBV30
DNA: TGTGCCTGGAGTGTATGGACAGGGGGGTACAATGAGCAGTTCTTC
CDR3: CAWSVWTGGYNEQFF

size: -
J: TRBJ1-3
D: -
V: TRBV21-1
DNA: TGTGCCAGCAGGGGACAGGGTAACTCTGGAAACACCATATATTTT
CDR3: CASRGQGNSGNTIYF

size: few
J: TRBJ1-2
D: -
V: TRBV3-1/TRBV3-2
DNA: TGTGCCAGCAGCCCAGGTCCTAACTATGGCTACACCTTC
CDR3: CASSPGPNYGYTF

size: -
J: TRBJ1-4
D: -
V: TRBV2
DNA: TGTGCCAGCAGTGAATTCGCGGGTTTAGCTAATGAAAAACTGTTTTTT
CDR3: CASSEFAGLANEKLFF

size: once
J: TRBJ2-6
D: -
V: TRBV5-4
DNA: TGTGCCAGCAGCTTCCCACTCTCTGGGGCCAACGTCCTGACTTTC
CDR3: CASSFPLSGANVLTF

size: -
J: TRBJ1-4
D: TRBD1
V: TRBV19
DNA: TGTGCCAGTAGTATTTCCCCGGGACAGGGAAATGAAAAACTGTTTTTT
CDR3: CASSISPGQGNEKLFF

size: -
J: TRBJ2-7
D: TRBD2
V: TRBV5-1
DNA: TGCGCCAGCAGCCTAGGACTAGCGGGATTCGCCTACGAGCAGTACTTC
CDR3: CASSLGLAGFAYEQYF

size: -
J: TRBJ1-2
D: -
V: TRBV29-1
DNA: TGCAGCGTTTCGGTAGCGGACTGGAACTATGGCTACACCTTC
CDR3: CSVSVADWNYGYTF

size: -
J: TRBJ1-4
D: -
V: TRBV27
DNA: TGTGCCAGCAGGTCGTGGCAGGGAAAAAAACTGTTTTTT
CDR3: CASRSWQGKKLFF

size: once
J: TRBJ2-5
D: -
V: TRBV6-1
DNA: TGTGCCAGCAGTGAGAGAGGGGGTGTAGAGACCCAGTACTTC
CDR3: CASSERGGVETQYF

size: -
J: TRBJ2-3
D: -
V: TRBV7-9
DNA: TGTGCCAGCAGCCCCAATGTTGGAGCTAGGGATACGCAGTATTTT
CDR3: CASSPNVGARDTQYF

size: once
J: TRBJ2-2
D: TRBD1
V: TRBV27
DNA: TGTGCCAGCGGGGTCTGGGGACAGGGTGGCGGGGAGCTGTTTTTT
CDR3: CASGVWGQGGGELFF

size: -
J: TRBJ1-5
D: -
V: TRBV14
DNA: TGTGACCCACAGGATGGTTATGGCAATCAGCCCCAGCATTTT
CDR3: CDPQDGYGNQPQHF

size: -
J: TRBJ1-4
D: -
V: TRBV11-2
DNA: TGTGCCAGCAGCCGGGGTCTGGCTAATGAAAAACTGTTTTTT
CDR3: CASSRGLANEKLFF

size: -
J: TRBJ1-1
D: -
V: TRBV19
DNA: TGTGCCATTAATACAGGGAACACTGAAGCTTTCTTT
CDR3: CAINTGNTEAFF

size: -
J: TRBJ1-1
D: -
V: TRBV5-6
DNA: TGTGCCAGCAGCTTCGGGGAACTTACCACTGAAGCTTTCTTT
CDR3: CASSFGELTTEAFF

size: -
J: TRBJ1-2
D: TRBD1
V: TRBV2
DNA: TGTGCCAGCATGGGGGACAGGGCCAATGGCTACACCTTC
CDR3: CASMGDRANGYTF

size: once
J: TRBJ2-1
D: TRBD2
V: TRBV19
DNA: TGTGCCACAAGCGGGACTCCCTACAATGAGCAGTTCTTC
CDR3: CATSGTPYNEQFF

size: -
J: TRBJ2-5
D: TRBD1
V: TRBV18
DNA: TGTGCCAGCTCACCAGTCTACAGGGGGCGAGAAAAAGAGACCCAGTACTTC
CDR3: CASSPVYRGREKETQYF

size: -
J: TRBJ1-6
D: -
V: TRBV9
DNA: TGTGCCAGCAGCGAGATGGCGGGAGGGGCGTATTCACCCCTCCACTTT
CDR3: CASSEMAGGAYSPLHF

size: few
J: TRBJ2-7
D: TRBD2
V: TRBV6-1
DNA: TGTGCCAGCAGTGAAAGGGACTACCGCGAGCAGTACTTC
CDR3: CASSERDYREQYF

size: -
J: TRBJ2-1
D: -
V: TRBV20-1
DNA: TGCAGTGCTAGAGGGACAGACGAGCAGTTCTTC
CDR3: CSARGTDEQFF

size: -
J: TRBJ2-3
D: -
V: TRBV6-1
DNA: TGTGCCAGTAGTCAAGCGCTCTACGCGGATACGCAGTATTTT
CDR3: CASSQALYADTQYF

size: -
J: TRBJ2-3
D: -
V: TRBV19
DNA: TGTGCCAGTAGTATTCAGGGGCTCCGCGGAGATACGCAGTATTTT
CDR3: CASSIQGLRGDTQYF

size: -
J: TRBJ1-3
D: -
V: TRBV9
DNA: TGTGCCAGCAGCGTAAGGGGATTTGGAAACACCATATATTTT
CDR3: CASSVRGFGNTIYF

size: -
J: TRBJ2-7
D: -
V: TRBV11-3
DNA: TGTGCCAGCAGCTTAGCCCTTGACGAGCAGTACTTC
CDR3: CASSLALDEQYF

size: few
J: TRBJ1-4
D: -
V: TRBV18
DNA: TGTGCCAGCTGCCCTACAGGGACTGAAAAACTGTTTTTT
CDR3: CASCPTGTEKLFF

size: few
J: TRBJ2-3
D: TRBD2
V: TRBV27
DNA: TGTGCCAGCAGTTCGTGGCTAGCGGGGGGGCTTGATACGCAGTATTTT
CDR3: CASSSWLAGGLDTQYF

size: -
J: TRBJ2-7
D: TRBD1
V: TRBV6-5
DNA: TGTGCCAGCAGTTACAGGGGGCAATACGAGCAGTACTTC
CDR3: CASSYRGQYEQYF

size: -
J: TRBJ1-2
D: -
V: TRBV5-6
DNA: TGTGCCAGCAGCTTCTTACAGGGTGGCTATGGCTACACCTTC
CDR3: CASSFLQGGYGYTF

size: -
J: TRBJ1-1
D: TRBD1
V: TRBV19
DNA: TGTGCCAGTAAGGACAGGATAAACACTGAAGCTTTCTTT
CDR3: CASKDRINTEAFF

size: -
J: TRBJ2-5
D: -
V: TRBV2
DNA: TGTGCCAGCAGACAGGGATTTGGAGAGACCCAGTACTTC
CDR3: CASRQGFGETQYF

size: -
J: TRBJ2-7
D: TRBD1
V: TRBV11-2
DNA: TGTGCCAGCAGCTTGCGACAGGGGAGCTACGAGCAGTACTTC
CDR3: CASSLRQGSYEQYF

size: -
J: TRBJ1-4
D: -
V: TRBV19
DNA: TGTGCCAGTAGCAAGAGACAGGAGAATGAAAAACTGTTTTTT
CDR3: CASSKRQENEKLFF

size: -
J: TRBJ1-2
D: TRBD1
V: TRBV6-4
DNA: TGTGCCAGCAGTGAAGAGACAGGGGGCACTTTCGGTGGCTACACCTTC
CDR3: CASSEETGGTFGGYTF

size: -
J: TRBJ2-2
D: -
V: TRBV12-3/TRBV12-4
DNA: TGTGCCAGCAGTTTCGGACTCACCGGGGAGCTGTTTTTT
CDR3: CASSFGLTGELFF

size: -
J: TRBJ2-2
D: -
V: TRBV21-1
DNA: TGTGCCAGCAGCTATGGACAGGGAGGGTTTAACACCGGGGAGCTGTTTTTT
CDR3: CASSYGQGGFNTGELFF

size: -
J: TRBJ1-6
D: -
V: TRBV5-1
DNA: TGCGCCAGCAGCTCAAAGGCGGGGGATAATTCACCCCTCCACTTT
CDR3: CASSSKAGDNSPLHF

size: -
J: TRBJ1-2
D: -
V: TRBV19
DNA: TGTGCCAGTAGTATAGGCGAGGGTTGGCGTGGCTACACCTTC
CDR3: CASSIGEGWRGYTF

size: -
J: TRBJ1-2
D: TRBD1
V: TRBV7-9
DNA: TGTGCCAGCAGCCTGACAGGGCTCGGCTATGGCTACACCTTC
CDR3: CASSLTGLGYGYTF